One sample yielded the 31 T cell receptor beta chains listed below, sequenced in a study of T cell changes during pregnancy in multiple sclerosis. Repertoires were generated with immunoSEQ multiplex PCR, while TCRdb's copy carries only in-frame clones and drops some. This sample yields about 100,000 clones, of which over 85% are seen a single time; around 1.2% belongs to the top ten. The sequencing here drew on peripheral blood, taken in the second trimester of pregnancy. These receptor sequences come from a female donor with multiple sclerosis, enrolled in a pregnancy study.

The chain carries TRBV5-6 and TRBJ2-6; 7 bases align to TRBD1. The V gene end was trimmed by 4 bases and the J gene end by 6 bases; junction bases not matched to a gene: 4. The CDR3 spans 14 residues. Germline assignment: CDR1 SGHDT and CDR2 YYEEEE. This CDR3 is CASSVDRVANVLTF. The CDR3 DNA follows: TGTGCCAGCAGCGTAGACAGGGTGGCCAACGTCCTGACTTTC.

This clone was found once. The V and J genes are TRBV18 and TRBJ2-7; 9 positions agree with TRBD2. The CDR3 runs to 14 residues. With V trimmed by 6 bases and J by 3 bases, 6 bases remained unmatched. Germline V gene sequence: CDR1 KGHSH, CDR2 LQKENI. The CDR3 loop reads CASSPSGDFYEQYF. The CDR3 DNA reads as TGTGCCAGCTCCCCTAGCGGGGACTTCTACGAGCAGTACTTC. Variable domain in full (rest from reference TRBV18 and TRBJ2-7): NAGVMQNPRHLVRRRGQEARLRCSPMKGHSHVYWYRQLPEEGLKFMVYLQKENIIDESGMPKERFSAEFPKEGPSILRIQQVVRGDSAAYFCASSPSGDFYEQYFGPGTRLTVT.

The rearrangement links TRBV28 to TRBJ1-1; 8 bases align to TRBD1. Germline V CDR1 and CDR2: MDHEN, SYDVKM. The J segment lost 1 base and the V segment lost 4 bases, leaving 2 bases of the junction unmatched. This CDR3 is 14 amino acids long. CDR3 residues: CASSWTGKNTEAFF. The CDR3 DNA is TGTGCCAGCAGTTGGACAGGGAAGAACACTGAAGCTTTCTTT.

The chain combines TRBV7-9 with TRBJ2-1, with D hard to call. The CDR3 has 19 amino acids. V was shortened by 1 base and J by 6 bases, with 25 bases between the two germline ends. Germline-derived CDR1 and CDR2 are SEHNR and FQNEAQ (reference sequence). The CDR3, as DNA: TGTGCCAGCAGCTTAGAATGGCGTAGTCTAGGCTCCCCATTCAATGAGCAGTTCTTC. The encoded protein is CASSLEWRSLGSPFNEQFF.

The chain carries TRBV7-2 and TRBJ2-7; D gene uncertain. This CDR3 is built from 12 residues. V gave up 3 bases and J gave up 7 bases, with 10 bases separating them. Germline V gives CDR1 SGHTA, CDR2 FQGNSA. The CDR3 region has the DNA TGTGCCAGCAGCTTCCATTCTAGGGAGCAGTACTTC. It codes for CASSFHSREQYF.

V usage is TRBV11-2 and J usage is TRBJ2-5, with 10 bases that match TRBD2. Germline V gene data show CDR1 as SGHAT and CDR2 as FQNNGV. V shed 5 bases and J 5 bases; nucleotides not matched to a gene: 14. The CDR3 is made up of 17 amino acids. This chain's CDR3 is CASSGPFLASGSETQYF. The DNA of the CDR3 is TGTGCCAGCAGCGGGCCCTTCCTGGCTAGCGGGAGTGAGACCCAGTACTTC.

This chain links TRBV30 with TRBJ2-7; TRBD2 aligns across 10 bases. The CDR3 spans 18 residues. From germline, CDR1 is GTSNPN and CDR2 SVGIG (reference sequence). The trim removed 2 bases at V and 1 base at J, leaving 14 bases unmatched. The CDR3, as DNA: TGTGCCTGGAGTTCACGAGGGCACCCTAGCGGGAGTTCCTACGAGCAGTACTTC. This codes for CAWSSRGHPSGSSYEQYF.

The chain couples TRBV28 to TRBJ2-7; D is possibly TRBD2 (6 bases). This CDR3 is built from 14 residues. The germline V gene has CDR1 MDHEN and CDR2 SYDVKM. Trimming left V 5 bases short and J 3 bases short, with 14 bases between. CDR3 DNA sequence: TGTGCCAGCAGTCAAGCGGGTGCTATCTACGAGCAGTACTTC. Amino acids: CASSQAGAIYEQYF.

V and J are TRBV5-5 and TRBJ1-5, with a possible D match to TRBD1 (5 bases). The germline V gene has CDR1 SGHKS and CDR2 YYEKEE (reference sequence). The ends were cut back, 1 base at V and 1 base at J, with 15 bases in the middle. This CDR3 is 17 amino acids long. The CDR3 DNA is TGTGCCAGCAGCTTGAGGGTAGTGACAGCGAGCAATCAGCCCCAGCATTTT. This gives the protein CASSLRVVTASNQPQHF.

This clone came up once. The genes are TRBV10-3 and TRBJ2-3; TRBD2 matches 8 bases. This CDR3 contains 17 residues. The V gene's germline CDR1 is ENHRY and CDR2 SYGVKD. Germline trimming cut 10 bases from V and 0 bases from J; bases unmatched to any gene: 15. CDR3 residues: CATSEYGGVSSTDTQYF. The CDR3 DNA sequence: TGTGCCACCTCGGAGTACGGGGGGGTCTCGAGCACAGATACGCAGTATTTT.

The chain links TRBV20-1 to TRBJ2-5; no firm D call. The germline CDR1 and CDR2 sequences are DFQATT and SNEGSKA (reference sequence). The CDR3 runs to 11 residues. Trimming removed 5 bases at V and 2 bases at J, with 6 bases between. CDR3 nucleotides: TGCAGTGCTCAGAAGCAAGAGACCCAGTACTTC. Residues: CSAQKQETQYF.

V and J are TRBV6-5 and TRBJ2-2; maybe TRBD2 (5 bases). From germline, CDR1 is MNHEY and CDR2 SVGAGI. The CDR3 covers 15 residues. V was cut by 1 base and J by 0 bases, with 6 bases left in between. The CDR3 DNA follows: TGTGCCAGCAGTTACTTCGGGGCGAACACCGGGGAGCTGTTTTTT. This sequence encodes CASSYFGANTGELFF.

This clone was seen more than once but under ten times. This rearrangement joins TRBV27 to TRBJ2-3, with 7 bases that match TRBD1. The junction had 8 bases not matched to a gene; V was cut back by 6 bases and J by 2 bases. This CDR3 contains 15 residues. Germline assignment: CDR1 MNHEY and CDR2 SMNVEV (reference sequence). CDR3 in amino acids: CASSHQGDFTDTQYF. CDR3 nucleotides: TGTGCCAGCAGCCACCAGGGGGATTTCACAGATACGCAGTATTTT.

The chain's CDR3 is CASSSTGGSYEQYF. The CDR3 DNA sequence: TGTGCCAGCAGCTCGACAGGGGGCTCCTACGAGCAGTACTTC. The rearrangement joins TRBV6-6 to TRBJ2-7, with 9 bases fitting TRBD1. V shed 6 bases and J 0 bases; nucleotides not matched to a gene: 3. Germline values: CDR1 MNHNY, CDR2 SVGAGI (reference sequence). The CDR3 has 14 residues.

The chain combines TRBV9 with TRBJ2-2; weak D call: TRBD1 (6 bases). The CDR3 contains 16 residues. CDR1 and CDR2 from the germline V gene are SGDLS and YYNGEE. V was trimmed by 1 base and J by 5 bases, leaving 15 bases between them. CDR3 DNA: TGTGCCAGCAGCGTAACCGACAGGCTCCTTACCGGGGAGCTGTTTTTT. Translation gives CASSVTDRLLTGELFF.

As DNA, the CDR3 is TGTGCCAGCAGCGAGGGGGGGTTAACAACCTACGAGCAGTACTTC. It codes for CASSEGGLTTYEQYF. V and J are TRBV7-9 and TRBJ2-7; a possible D gene is TRBD2 (7 bases). Germline V gene lookup returns CDR1 SEHNR and CDR2 FQNEAQ (reference sequence). The length of the CDR3 is 15 residues. The V end was cut by 5 bases, the J end by 2 bases, with 16 bases between.

The chain uses TRBV27 and TRBJ2-3; D call uncertain. The V gene's germline CDR1 is MNHEY and CDR2 SMNVEV (reference sequence). CDR3 length: 14 amino acids. Trimming left V 2 bases short and J 3 bases short, with 9 bases between. Here the CDR3 reads CASSLNLPTDTQYF. In DNA form, the CDR3 reads TGTGCCAGCAGTTTAAATCTCCCGACAGATACGCAGTATTTT.

J is TRBJ1-4 and V is TRBV9; the D is unclear. The V gene's germline CDR1 is SGDLS and CDR2 YYNGEE. The CDR3 is made up of 13 amino acids. V shed 0 bases and J shed 5 bases, with 5 bases lying between them. The CDR3 here is CASSVGPNEKLFF. The CDR3 nucleotides are TGTGCCAGCAGCGTAGGGCCGAATGAAAAACTGTTTTTT. Full variable domain (remainder filled in from reference TRBV9 and TRBJ1-4): DSGVTQTPKHLITATGQRVTLRCSPRSGDLSVYWYQQSLDQGLQFLIQYYNGEERAKGNILERFSAQQFPDLHSELNLSSLELGDSALYFCASSVGPNEKLFFGSGTQLSVL.

This sequence joins TRBV21-1 and TRBJ1-4; TRBD1, the table's D call, lacks a check against the DNA. TRBV21-1 is flagged as a pseudogene. The length of the CDR3 is 16 residues. The CDR3 bases are TGTGCCAGCAGCAAAGACACCACGACAACTAATGAAAAACTGTTTTTT. This translates into CASSKDTTTTNEKLFF.

The V and J genes are TRBV6-6 and TRBJ1-2; D gene ambiguous. Germline V CDR1 and CDR2: MNHNY, SVGAGI (reference sequence). CDR3 length: 13 residues. V was shortened by 7 bases and J by 4 bases, with 13 bases between the two germline ends. The CDR3 region has the DNA TGTGCCAGCACTAAAACAGACCTCTATGGCTACACCTTC. Its translation is CASTKTDLYGYTF.

The chain employs TRBV7-9 and TRBJ2-1; 8 nucleotides line up with TRBD1. The trim removed 4 bases at V and 6 bases at J, leaving 17 bases unmatched. Germline CDR1 reads SEHNR; CDR2 reads FQNEAQ (reference sequence). The CDR3 consists of 18 residues. The CDR3 bases are TGTGCCAGCAGCTCCGGGACAGGTCGAGGTGTTAGTCCCAATGAGCAGTTCTTC. It translates to CASSSGTGRGVSPNEQFF.

This clone turned up a few times. The chain uses TRBV4-1 and TRBJ2-3, with TRBD2 matching over 11 bases. After removal of 5 bases from V and 3 bases from J, the junction contained 4 bases not matched to a gene. The germline gives CDR1 MGHRA, CDR2 YSYEKL. The CDR3 runs 15 residues. CDR3 sequence: CASSYTSGSTDTQYF. CDR3 coding DNA: TGCGCCAGCAGCTACACTAGCGGGAGTACAGATACGCAGTATTTT.

This rearrangement joins TRBV6-1 to TRBJ1-1; TRBD1 matches at 9 bases. The V segment lost 8 bases and the J segment 6 bases; nucleotides outside the gene matches: 7. From germline, CDR1 is MNHNS and CDR2 SASEGT. This CDR3 has 13 amino acids. The CDR3 loop is CASGIRDRAEAFF. The CDR3 DNA reads as TGTGCCAGCGGAATCCGGGACAGGGCTGAAGCTTTCTTT.

The chain links TRBV6-5 to TRBJ1-1; D may be TRBD1 (6 bases). Germline CDR1 is MNHEY and CDR2 is SVGAGI. The CDR3 has 13 residues. V gave up 7 bases and J gave up 2 bases, with 11 bases separating them. In DNA, the CDR3 is TGTGCCAGCAATACAGGGCTAAACACTGAAGCTTTCTTT. This sequence encodes CASNTGLNTEAFF.

V is TRBV15 and J is TRBJ2-2; 8 nucleotides align to TRBD1. The CDR3 is 19 amino acids. Trimming cost V 1 base and J 0 bases; bases outside gene matches: 10. CDR1 is LNHNV, CDR2 YYDKDF, per germline (reference sequence). The chain's CDR3 is CATSRGYPGTGANTGELFF. DNA for the CDR3: TGTGCCACCAGCAGAGGGTATCCGGGGACAGGAGCGAACACCGGGGAGCTGTTTTTT.

The J gene is TRBJ2-7, the V gene TRBV5-4, with 9 nucleotides matching TRBD2. Trimming at V came to 2 bases and at J to 0 bases, leaving 3 bases not matched to a gene. CDR3 length: 15 amino acids. CDR1 and CDR2 from the germline V gene are SGHNT and YYREEE (reference sequence). The chain's CDR3 is CASSLSSGISYEQYF. DNA for the CDR3: TGTGCCAGCAGCTTATCTAGCGGGATCTCCTACGAGCAGTACTTC.

The rearrangement uses TRBV7-2 and TRBJ2-5; tentative D call: TRBD2 (6 bases). Deletions cut 5 bases from V and 2 bases from J, with 12 bases between. The CDR3 is 14 residues long. Germline CDR1 and CDR2: SGHTA and FQGNSA. CDR3 nucleotides: TGTGCCAGCAGCCTGGGACTGGTTCAAGAGACCCAGTACTTC. Translated: CASSLGLVQETQYF.

J is TRBJ1-4 and V is TRBV6-5; weak D call: TRBD1 (5 bases). The CDR3 has 15 amino acids. Between the trimmed V and J ends, which lost 6 bases and 4 bases, there was a span of 15 bases. In germline, CDR1 is MNHEY, CDR2 SVGAGI. The CDR3 loop is CASRQLRGGNEKLFF. DNA of the CDR3: TGTGCCAGCAGGCAGCTCCGGGGGGGTAATGAAAAACTGTTTTTT.

V and J are TRBV2 and TRBJ1-2; TRBD1 matches 7 bases. CDR1 and CDR2 from the germline V gene are SNHLY and FYNNEI. With V trimmed by 0 bases and J by 2 bases, 0 bases remained unmatched. The CDR3 loop spans 14 amino acids. The CDR3 DNA reads TGTGCCAGCAGTGAAGCGACAGGGAACTATGGCTACACCTTC. Translating it yields CASSEATGNYGYTF.

V is TRBV10-3 and J is TRBJ2-7; 7 bases are a match to TRBD1. The CDR3 covers 15 residues. CDR1 is ENHRY, CDR2 SYGVKD, per germline. The V and J ends lost 2 bases and 5 bases, in that order; junction bases with no gene match: 9. The CDR3 DNA follows: TGTGCCATCAGTGAGACAGGGGATAGGGGCCACGAGCAGTACTTC. This codes for CAISETGDRGHEQYF.

The gene calls are TRBV19 and TRBJ1-5; TRBD1 agrees at 8 bases. V gave up 5 bases and J gave up 5 bases; unmatched junction bases: 8. CDR3 length: 15 amino acids. Germline loops: CDR1 LNHDA, CDR2 SQIVND (reference sequence). The CDR3 reads CASSQGTGRYQPQHF. Written as DNA, the CDR3 is TGTGCCAGTAGTCAGGGGACAGGAAGATATCAGCCCCAGCATTTT.